A selection of T cell receptor beta chains follows, all from one sample in a study of shared clonotypes between healthy human individuals. The assay was immunoSEQ multiplex PCR, and TCRdb's table has in-frame clones only and misses some. Of around 2.1 million clones listed, more than 90% are singletons. Sample: naive CD4+ T cells sorted from blood. These receptors all stem from a man between 18 and 35 years old in good health. Both conserved end residues are part of each CDR3. The order of the fields is clone size, D gene, J gene, V gene, CDR3 protein, CDR3 DNA. D genes are given only for firm matches. Size is omitted from some rows. Given values are once, few, many or a class for expanded clones.

clone size: .
D gene: .
J gene: TRBJ1-5
V gene: TRBV27
CDR3 protein: CASRQGRNQPQHF
CDR3 DNA: TGTGCCAGCAGACAGGGCCGCAATCAGCCCCAGCATTTT

clone size: .
D gene: .
J gene: TRBJ2-1
V gene: TRBV2
CDR3 protein: CASSSPGLYNEQFF
CDR3 DNA: TGTGCCAGCAGTTCCCCGGGACTGTACAATGAGCAGTTCTTC

clone size: .
D gene: .
J gene: TRBJ2-5
V gene: TRBV10-1
CDR3 protein: CASSGDGEGLQETQYF
CDR3 DNA: TGCGCCAGCAGTGGGGACGGGGAAGGGCTACAAGAGACCCAGTACTTC

clone size: .
D gene: TRBD1
J gene: TRBJ1-6
V gene: TRBV4-2
CDR3 protein: CASSRKGQGNSPLHF
CDR3 DNA: TGTGCCAGCAGCCGCAAGGGACAGGGGAATTCACCCCTCCACTTT

clone size: .
D gene: .
J gene: TRBJ1-6
V gene: TRBV27
CDR3 protein: CASSPRPYNSPLHF
CDR3 DNA: TGTGCCAGCAGTCCGCGTCCCTATAATTCACCCCTCCACTTT

clone size: once
D gene: TRBD2
J gene: TRBJ2-3
V gene: TRBV6-1
CDR3 protein: CASSEGGGDTDTQYF
CDR3 DNA: TGTGCCAGCAGTGAAGGCGGGGGGGATACAGATACGCAGTATTTT

clone size: once
D gene: .
J gene: TRBJ1-2
V gene: TRBV5-6
CDR3 protein: CASSSTAGTSYGYTF
CDR3 DNA: TGTGCCAGCAGCTCAACAGCCGGGACCAGCTATGGCTACACCTTC

clone size: .
D gene: .
J gene: TRBJ1-3
V gene: TRBV11-2
CDR3 protein: CASSLAISGNTIYF
CDR3 DNA: TGTGCCAGCAGCTTAGCTATCTCTGGAAACACCATATATTTT

clone size: .
D gene: TRBD2
J gene: TRBJ2-7
V gene: TRBV6-5
CDR3 protein: CASRPSGSPDEQYF
CDR3 DNA: TGTGCCAGCAGACCTAGCGGGAGTCCCGACGAGCAGTACTTC

clone size: .
D gene: .
J gene: TRBJ2-1
V gene: TRBV5-4
CDR3 protein: CASSRGLTSYNEQFF
CDR3 DNA: TGTGCCAGCAGCCGGGGGTTGACCTCCTACAATGAGCAGTTCTTC

clone size: .
D gene: .
J gene: TRBJ1-4
V gene: TRBV27
CDR3 protein: CASSLFPPQDGNEKLFF
CDR3 DNA: TGTGCCAGCAGTTTATTCCCCCCGCAGGATGGTAATGAAAAACTGTTTTTT

clone size: .
D gene: .
J gene: TRBJ2-6
V gene: TRBV7-2
CDR3 protein: CASSPQGANVLTF
CDR3 DNA: TGTGCCAGCAGCCCCCAGGGGGCCAACGTCCTGACTTTC

clone size: .
D gene: .
J gene: TRBJ2-2
V gene: TRBV9
CDR3 protein: CASSVATRGDGELFF
CDR3 DNA: TGTGCCAGCAGCGTAGCTACTAGGGGGGACGGGGAGCTGTTTTTT

clone size: .
D gene: .
J gene: TRBJ1-3
V gene: TRBV18
CDR3 protein: CASSTSGGLSSGNTIYF
CDR3 DNA: TGTGCCAGCTCTACTTCGGGTGGATTAAGCTCTGGAAACACCATATATTTT

clone size: .
D gene: .
J gene: TRBJ2-2
V gene: TRBV30
CDR3 protein: CAWSAEWVIKGTGELFF
CDR3 DNA: TGTGCCTGGAGTGCAGAATGGGTTATTAAGGGTACCGGGGAGCTGTTTTTT

clone size: .
D gene: TRBD2
J gene: TRBJ2-2
V gene: TRBV7-3
CDR3 protein: CASSLGPRGGGTGELFF
CDR3 DNA: TGTGCCAGCAGCTTAGGCCCCCGAGGCGGGGGTACCGGGGAGCTGTTTTTT